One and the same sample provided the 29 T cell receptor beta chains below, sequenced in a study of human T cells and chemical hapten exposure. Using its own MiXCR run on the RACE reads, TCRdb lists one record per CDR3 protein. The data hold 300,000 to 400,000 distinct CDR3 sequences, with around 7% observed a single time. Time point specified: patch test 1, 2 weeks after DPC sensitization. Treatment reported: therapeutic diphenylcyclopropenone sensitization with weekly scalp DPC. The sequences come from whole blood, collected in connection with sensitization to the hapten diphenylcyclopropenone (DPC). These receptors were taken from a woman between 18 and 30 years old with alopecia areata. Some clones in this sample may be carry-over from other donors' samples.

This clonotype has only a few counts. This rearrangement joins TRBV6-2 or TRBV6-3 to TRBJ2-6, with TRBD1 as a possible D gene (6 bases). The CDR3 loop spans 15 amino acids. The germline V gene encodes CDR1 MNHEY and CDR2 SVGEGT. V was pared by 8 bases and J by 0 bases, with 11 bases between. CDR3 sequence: CASAGASSGANVLTF. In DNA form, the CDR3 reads TGTGCCAGCGCAGGGGCGAGCTCTGGGGCCAACGTCCTGACTTTC.

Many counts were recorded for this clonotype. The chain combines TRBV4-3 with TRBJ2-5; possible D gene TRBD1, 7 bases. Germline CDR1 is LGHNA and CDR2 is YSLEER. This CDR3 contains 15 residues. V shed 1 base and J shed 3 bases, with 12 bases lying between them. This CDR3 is CASSQVLRGEETQYF. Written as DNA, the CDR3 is TGCGCCAGCAGCCAAGTCCTCAGGGGGGAAGAGACCCAGTACTTC.

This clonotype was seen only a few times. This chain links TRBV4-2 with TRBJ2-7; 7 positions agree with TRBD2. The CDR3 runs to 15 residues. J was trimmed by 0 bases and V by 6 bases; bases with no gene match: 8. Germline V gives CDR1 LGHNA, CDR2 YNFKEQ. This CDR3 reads CASSYQLASSYEQYF. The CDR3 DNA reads TGTGCCAGCAGTTACCAACTAGCGTCCTCCTACGAGCAGTACTTC.

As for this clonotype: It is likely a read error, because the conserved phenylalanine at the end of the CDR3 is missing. DNA for the CDR3: TGTGCCAGCAGCTTTTCCGGGACAACTGGAAACACCATATATTGT. Translating it yields CASSFSGTTGNTIYC. The chain recombines TRBV13 with TRBJ1-3; D might be TRBD1 (6 bases). This CDR3 contains 15 residues. Germline CDR1 and CDR2: PRHDT and FYEKMQ (reference sequence). The V gene lost 3 bases and the J gene lost 2 bases, with 11 bases spanning the gap.

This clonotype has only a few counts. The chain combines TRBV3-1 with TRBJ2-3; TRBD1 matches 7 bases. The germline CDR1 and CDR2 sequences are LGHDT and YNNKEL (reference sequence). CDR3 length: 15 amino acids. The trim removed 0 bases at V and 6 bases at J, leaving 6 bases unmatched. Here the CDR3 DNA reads TGTGCCAGCAGCCAAGAGGTTGGCAGGGGGGATACGCAGTATTTT. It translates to CASSQEVGRGDTQYF.

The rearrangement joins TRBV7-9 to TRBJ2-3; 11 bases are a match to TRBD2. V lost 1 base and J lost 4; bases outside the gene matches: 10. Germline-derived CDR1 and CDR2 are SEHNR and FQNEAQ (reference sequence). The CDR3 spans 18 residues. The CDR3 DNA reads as TGTGCCAGCAGCTTAGTGGCGACTAGCGGGGTGGCGGCAGATACGCAGTATTTT. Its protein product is CASSLVATSGVAADTQYF. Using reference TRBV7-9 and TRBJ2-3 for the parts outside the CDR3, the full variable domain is DTGVSQNPRHKITKRGQNVTFRCDPISEHNRLYWYRQTLGQGPEFLTYFQNEAQLEKSRLLSDRFSAERPKGSFSTLEIQRTEQGDSAMYLCASSLVATSGVAADTQYFGPGTRLTVL.

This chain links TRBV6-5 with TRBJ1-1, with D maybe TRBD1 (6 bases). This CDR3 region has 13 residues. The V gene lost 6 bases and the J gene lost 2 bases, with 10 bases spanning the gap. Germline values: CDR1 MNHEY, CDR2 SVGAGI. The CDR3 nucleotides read TGTGCCAGCAGAGTCAGGGGAAACACTGAAGCTTTCTTT. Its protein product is CASRVRGNTEAFF.

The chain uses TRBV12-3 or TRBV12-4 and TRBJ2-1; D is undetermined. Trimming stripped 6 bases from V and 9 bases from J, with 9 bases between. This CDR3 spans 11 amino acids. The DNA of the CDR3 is TGTGCCAGCAGAAATAACGGTGAGCAGTTCTTC. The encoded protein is CASRNNGEQFF.

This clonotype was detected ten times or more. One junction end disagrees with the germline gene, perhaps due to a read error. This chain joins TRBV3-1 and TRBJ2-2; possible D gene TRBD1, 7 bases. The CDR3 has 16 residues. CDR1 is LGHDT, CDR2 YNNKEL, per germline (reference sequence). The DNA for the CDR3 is TGTGCCAGCACCCAAACCGGGACAGCGGGCACCGGGGAGCTGTTTTTT. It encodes CASTQTGTAGTGELFF.

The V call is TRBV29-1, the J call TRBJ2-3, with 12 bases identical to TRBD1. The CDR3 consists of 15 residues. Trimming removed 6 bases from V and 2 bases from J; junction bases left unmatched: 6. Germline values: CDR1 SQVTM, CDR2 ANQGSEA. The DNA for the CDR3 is TGCAGCGTATCCGGGACAGGGGGCGACACAGATACGCAGTATTTT. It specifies CSVSGTGGDTDTQYF.

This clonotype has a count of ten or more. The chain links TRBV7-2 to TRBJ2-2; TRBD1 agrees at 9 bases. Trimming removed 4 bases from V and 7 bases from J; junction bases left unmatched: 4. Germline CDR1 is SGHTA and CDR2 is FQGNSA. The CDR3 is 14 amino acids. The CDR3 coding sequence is TGTGCCAGCAGCTCCTACAGGGGGCTCGGGGAGCTGTTTTTT. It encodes CASSSYRGLGELFF.

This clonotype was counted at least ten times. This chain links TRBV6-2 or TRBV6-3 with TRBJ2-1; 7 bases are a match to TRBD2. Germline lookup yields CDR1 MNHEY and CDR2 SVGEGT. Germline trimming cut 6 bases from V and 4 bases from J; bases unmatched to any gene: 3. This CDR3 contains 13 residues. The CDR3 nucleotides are TGTGCCAGCAGAGCCGGGGGGTACAATGAGCAGTTCTTC. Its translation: CASRAGGYNEQFF.

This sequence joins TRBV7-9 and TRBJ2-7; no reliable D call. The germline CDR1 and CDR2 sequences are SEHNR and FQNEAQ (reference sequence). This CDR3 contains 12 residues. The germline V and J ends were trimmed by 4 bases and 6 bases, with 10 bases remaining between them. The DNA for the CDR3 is TGTGCCAGCAGCTCCATCCCGGGCGAGCAGTACTTC. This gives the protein CASSSIPGEQYF.

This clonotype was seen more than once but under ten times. In DNA, the CDR3 is TGTGCCAGCAGTAAATCCGGAATGGTGGATGAAAAACTGTTTTTT. Protein: CASSKSGMVDEKLFF. This chain uses TRBV7-9 with TRBJ1-4, with unresolved D. V lost 6 bases and J lost 6, with 17 bases in between. The CDR3 has 15 amino acids. From germline, CDR1 is SEHNR and CDR2 FQNEAQ (reference sequence).

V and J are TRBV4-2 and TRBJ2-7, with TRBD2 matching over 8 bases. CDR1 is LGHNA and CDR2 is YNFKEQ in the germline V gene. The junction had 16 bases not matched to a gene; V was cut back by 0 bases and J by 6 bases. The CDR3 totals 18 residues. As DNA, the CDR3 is TGTGCCAGCAGCCAAGACCCCGGGGGGGCCGACCTGTTTCGCGAGCAGTACTTC. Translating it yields CASSQDPGGADLFREQYF.

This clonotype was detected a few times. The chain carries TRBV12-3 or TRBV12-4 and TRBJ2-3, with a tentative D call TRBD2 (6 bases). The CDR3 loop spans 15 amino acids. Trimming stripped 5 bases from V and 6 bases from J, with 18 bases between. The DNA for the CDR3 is TGTGCCAGCAGTAGGAGAAGTGGGGCGGGGGATACGCAGTATTTT. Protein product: CASSRRSGAGDTQYF.

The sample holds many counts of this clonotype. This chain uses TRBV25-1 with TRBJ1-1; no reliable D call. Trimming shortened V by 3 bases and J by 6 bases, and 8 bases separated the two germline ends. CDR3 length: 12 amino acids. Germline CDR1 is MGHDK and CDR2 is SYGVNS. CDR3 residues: CASSDGVSEAFF. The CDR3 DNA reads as TGTGCCAGCAGTGATGGGGTATCTGAAGCTTTCTTT.

DNA for the CDR3: TGTGCCAGCAGCTCCTCGGCCACAGGGAGCTCCTACGAGCAGTACTTC. It codes for CASSSSATGSSYEQYF. V usage is TRBV7-8 and J usage is TRBJ2-7, with D possibly matching TRBD1 (6 bases). The V end was cut by 4 bases, the J end by 0 bases, with 16 bases between. Germline V CDR1 and CDR2: SGHVS, FQNEAQ. This CDR3 comprises 16 residues.

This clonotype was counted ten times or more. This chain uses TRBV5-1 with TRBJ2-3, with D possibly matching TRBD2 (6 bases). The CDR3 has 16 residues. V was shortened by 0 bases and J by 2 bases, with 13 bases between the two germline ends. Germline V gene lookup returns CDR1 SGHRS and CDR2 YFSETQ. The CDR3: CASSLALRGYTDTQYF. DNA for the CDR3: TGCGCCAGCAGCTTGGCCCTCCGGGGGTACACAGATACGCAGTATTTT.

DNA of the CDR3: TGTGCCATCAGTTCGGGACAGGGGGCTGGAGATACGCAGTATTTT. It yields the protein CAISSGQGAGDTQYF. This sequence joins TRBV10-3 and TRBJ2-3, with 12 bases lining up with TRBD1. The V segment lost 5 bases and the J segment 5 bases; nucleotides outside the gene matches: 5. The germline V gene has CDR1 ENHRY and CDR2 SYGVKD. The CDR3 runs to 15 residues.

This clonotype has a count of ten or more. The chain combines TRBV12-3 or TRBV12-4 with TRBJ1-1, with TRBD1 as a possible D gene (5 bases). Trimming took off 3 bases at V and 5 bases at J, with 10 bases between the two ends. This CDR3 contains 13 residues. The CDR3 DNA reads TGTGCCAGCAGTTTGGTCAGGGCGACTGAAGCTTTCTTT. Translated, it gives CASSLVRATEAFF.

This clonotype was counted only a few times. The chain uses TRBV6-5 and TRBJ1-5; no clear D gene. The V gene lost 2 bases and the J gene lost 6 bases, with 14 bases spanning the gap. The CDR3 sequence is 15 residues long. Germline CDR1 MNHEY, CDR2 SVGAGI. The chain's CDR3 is CASSYKDPRGQPQHF. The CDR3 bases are TGTGCCAGCAGTTACAAGGACCCCCGAGGTCAGCCCCAGCATTTT.

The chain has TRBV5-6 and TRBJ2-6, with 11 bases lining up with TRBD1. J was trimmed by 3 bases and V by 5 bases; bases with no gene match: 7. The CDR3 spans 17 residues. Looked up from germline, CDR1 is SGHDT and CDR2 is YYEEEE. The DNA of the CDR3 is TGTGCCAGCAGGCCGGGACAGGGGGAAAGTGGGGCCAACGTCCTGACTTTC. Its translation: CASRPGQGESGANVLTF.

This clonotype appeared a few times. CDR3 sequence (DNA): TGTGCCAGCAGCCAGGTTCTCAACACCGGGGAGCTGTTTTTT. Translation: CASSQVLNTGELFF. V usage is TRBV3-1 and J usage is TRBJ2-2, with D unclear. Germline-derived CDR1 and CDR2 are LGHDT and YNNKEL (reference sequence). Trimming stripped 3 bases from V and 2 bases from J, with 7 bases between. CDR3 length: 14 amino acids.

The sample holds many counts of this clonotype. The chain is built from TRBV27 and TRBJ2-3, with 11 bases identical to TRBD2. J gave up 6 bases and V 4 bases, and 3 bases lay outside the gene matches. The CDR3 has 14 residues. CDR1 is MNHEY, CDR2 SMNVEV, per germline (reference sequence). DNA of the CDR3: TGTGCCAGCAGTTCTAGACTAGCGGGGGATACGCAGTATTTT. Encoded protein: CASSSRLAGDTQYF.

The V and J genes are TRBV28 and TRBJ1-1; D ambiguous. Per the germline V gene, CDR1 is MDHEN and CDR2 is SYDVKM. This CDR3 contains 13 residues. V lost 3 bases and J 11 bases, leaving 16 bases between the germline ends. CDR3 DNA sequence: TGTGCCAGCAGTTTTAGGGCGGACCTCAACGCTTTCTTT. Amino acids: CASSFRADLNAFF.

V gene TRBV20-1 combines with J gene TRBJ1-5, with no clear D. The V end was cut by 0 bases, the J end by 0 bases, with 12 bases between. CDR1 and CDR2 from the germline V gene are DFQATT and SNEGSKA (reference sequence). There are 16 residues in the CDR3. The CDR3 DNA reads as TGCAGTGCTAGAGACTTTCTGATCGATAGCAATCAGCCCCAGCATTTT. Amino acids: CSARDFLIDSNQPQHF.

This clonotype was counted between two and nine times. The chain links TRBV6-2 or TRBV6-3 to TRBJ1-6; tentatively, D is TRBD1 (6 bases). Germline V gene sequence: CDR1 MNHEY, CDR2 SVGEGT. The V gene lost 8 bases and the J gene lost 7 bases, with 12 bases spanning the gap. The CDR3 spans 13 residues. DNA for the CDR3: TGTGCCAGCGCCAGGACAGTAAATTCACCCCTCCACTTT. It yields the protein CASARTVNSPLHF.

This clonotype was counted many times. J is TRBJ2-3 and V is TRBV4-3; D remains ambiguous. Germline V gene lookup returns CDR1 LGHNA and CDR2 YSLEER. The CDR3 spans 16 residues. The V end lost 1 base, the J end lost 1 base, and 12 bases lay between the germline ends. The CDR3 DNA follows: TGCGCCAGCAGCCAAGGAGTCGGTAGAGGCACAGATACGCAGTATTTT. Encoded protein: CASSQGVGRGTDTQYF.